This is a list of T cell receptor beta chains from one sample in a study of beta chain features in type 1 diabetes. The table came from immunoSEQ multiplex PCR; TCRdb's copy has only in-frame clones and leaves some out. The sample lists around 600,000 clones; around 12% were seen once. Specimen: naive CD4+ T cells from blood. The receptors come from a man aged 25-45 years with type 1 diabetes. Both conserved end residues are part of each CDR3. D genes are given only for firm matches. The listing skips clone size in some rows; elsewhere it reads once, few, many or a size class.

J gene	clone size	V gene	D gene	CDR3 DNA	CDR3 protein
TRBJ2-5	few	TRBV7-2	.	TGTGCCAGCGGGCTCGAGACCCAGTACTTC	CASGLETQYF
TRBJ2-5	.	TRBV5-8	TRBD2	TGTGCCAGCAGCTTGAAAACTAGCGGGGGGGCCGGGGAGACCCAGTACTTC	CASSLKTSGGAGETQYF
TRBJ2-5	.	TRBV7-3	.	TGTGCCAGCAGCTCCCGGGACGGGGAGAAGTACTTC	CASSSRDGEKYF
TRBJ1-6	.	TRBV7-2	.	TGTGCCAGCAGCTTGGTCTGGGGAGGAAGTAATTCACCCCTCCACTTT	CASSLVWGGSNSPLHF
TRBJ1-1	few	TRBV6-6	.	TGTGCCAGCAGTTACGACCGACTCGGGGGAGACACTGAAGCTTTCTTT	CASSYDRLGGDTEAFF
TRBJ1-3	.	TRBV7-2	TRBD1	TGTGCCAGCAGCTCACAAACAGGGGGTGGAAACACCATATATTTT	CASSSQTGGGNTIYF
TRBJ2-4	.	TRBV18	TRBD1	TGTGCCAGCTCACCAATGACAGGGTTCGACATTCAGTACTTC	CASSPMTGFDIQYF
TRBJ2-2	few	TRBV27	.	TGTGCCAGCAGTGTCCGCGGGTTAAGCACCGGGGAGCTGTTTTTT	CASSVRGLSTGELFF
TRBJ2-1	.	TRBV5-1	TRBD2	TGCGCCAGCACCCTCAGTATTACTAGCGGGGACCACAATGAGCAGTTCTTC	CASTLSITSGDHNEQFF
TRBJ2-3	.	TRBV30	.	TGTGCCTGGACCCTAGGGCTAGCTGGCACAGATACGCAGTATTTT	CAWTLGLAGTDTQYF
TRBJ2-5	.	TRBV10-1	.	TGCGCCAGCAGTGATAGGGGCCAAGAGACCCAGTACTTC	CASSDRGQETQYF
TRBJ2-3	few	TRBV5-6	.	TGTGCCAGCAGCTGGAGTTCTAGCACAGATACGCAGTATTTT	CASSWSSSTDTQYF
TRBJ1-6	.	TRBV13	.	TGTGCCAGCAGCCTCCCCGATTCACCCCTCCACTTT	CASSLPDSPLHF
TRBJ1-1	few	TRBV11-2	.	TGTGCCAGCAGGTTTAGTCCGGGAGAAGCTTTCTTT	CASRFSPGEAFF
TRBJ2-2	few	TRBV30	TRBD1	TGTGCCTGGAACAGGGGGCTCACGTCTACCGGGGAGCTGTTTTTT	CAWNRGLTSTGELFF
TRBJ1-2	.	TRBV6-6	.	TGTGCCAGCAGTTACGGCGAGATAGATGGCTACACCTTC	CASSYGEIDGYTF
TRBJ1-5	few	TRBV6-5	.	TGTGCCAGCAGTTACGGGGGCGACGGGTCCGACTGGCCCCAGCATTTT	CASSYGGDGSDWPQHF
TRBJ1-6	.	TRBV18	.	TGTGCCAGCTCACCACAAAAGGGTGATGATTCACCCCTCCACTTT	CASSPQKGDDSPLHF
TRBJ1-2	few	TRBV11-2	.	TGTGCCAGCAGCTTAGGGAGGGGTGACTATGGCTACACCTTC	CASSLGRGDYGYTF
TRBJ2-1	.	TRBV7-2	.	TGTGCCAGCAGCTTACCAATCTCCTACAATGAGCAGTTCTTC	CASSLPISYNEQFF
TRBJ2-7	few	TRBV7-2	TRBD1	TGTGCCAGCAGCTCCGGGACAGGGTTGGCCGAGCAGTACTTC	CASSSGTGLAEQYF
TRBJ2-7	few	TRBV5-1	.	TGCGCCAGCAGCCCGGGTAGAGCCTACGAGCAGTACTTC	CASSPGRAYEQYF